The 5 T cell receptor beta chains below all came from one sample that was sequenced in a study of blood T cell repertoires in COVID-19. Method: immunoSEQ multiplex PCR; TCRdb's copy keeps in-frame clones and lacks some. Found here are 260,000 or so clones, approximately 85% of them singletons; the top ten hold approximately 0.7%. The sample comprised peripheral blood. These receptors were obtained from a human donor in a cohort sampled during active COVID-19.

This clone is a singleton in its sample. The chain joins TRBV29-1 to TRBJ2-7; 7 nucleotides agree with TRBD2. Germline CDR1 SQVTM, CDR2 ANQGSEA. CDR3 length equals 14 residues. V shed 4 bases, J shed 1 base, and the junction held 7 bases outside the gene matches. The CDR3 protein is CSVGLALGSYEQYF. For the CDR3, the DNA is TGCAGCGTTGGACTAGCTCTAGGGTCCTACGAGCAGTACTTC.

This chain links TRBV7-9 with TRBJ1-2; 8 bases line up with TRBD1. After removal of 5 bases from V and 7 bases from J, the junction contained 9 bases not matched to a gene. Per the germline V gene, CDR1 is SEHNR and CDR2 is FQNEAQ (reference sequence). The CDR3 totals 14 residues. CDR3 coding DNA: TGTGCCAGCAGCGCCTGGGACAGGCTTTCTGGCTACACCTTC. This encodes CASSAWDRLSGYTF.

The chain carries TRBV6-1 and TRBJ1-2; the D is unclear. V gave up 1 base and J gave up 4 bases, with 10 bases separating them. CDR1 and CDR2 (germline): MNHNS, SASEGT. This CDR3 has 14 residues. The CDR3 loop reads CASSEDWRPYGYTF. The DNA for the CDR3 is TGTGCCAGCAGTGAAGATTGGAGACCCTATGGCTACACCTTC.

The chain links TRBV24-1 to TRBJ1-2, with 8 positions matching TRBD1. The germline gives CDR1 KGHDR, CDR2 SFDVKD. CDR3 length: 13 residues. Trimming removed 8 bases from V and 1 base from J; junction bases left unmatched: 2. Here the CDR3 DNA reads TGTGCCACCACAGGGGGCGTTAACTATGGCTACACCTTC. This gives the protein CATTGGVNYGYTF.

This chain uses TRBV25-1 with TRBJ1-3, with D maybe TRBD1 (6 bases). The V end lost 2 bases, the J end lost 4 bases, and 12 bases lay between the germline ends. Per the germline V gene, CDR1 is MGHDK and CDR2 is SYGVNS. This CDR3 is 15 amino acids long. The DNA of the CDR3 is TGTGCCAGCAGTGAAGGGGGGGGCAGGGGAAACACCATATATTTT. It is translated as CASSEGGGRGNTIYF.